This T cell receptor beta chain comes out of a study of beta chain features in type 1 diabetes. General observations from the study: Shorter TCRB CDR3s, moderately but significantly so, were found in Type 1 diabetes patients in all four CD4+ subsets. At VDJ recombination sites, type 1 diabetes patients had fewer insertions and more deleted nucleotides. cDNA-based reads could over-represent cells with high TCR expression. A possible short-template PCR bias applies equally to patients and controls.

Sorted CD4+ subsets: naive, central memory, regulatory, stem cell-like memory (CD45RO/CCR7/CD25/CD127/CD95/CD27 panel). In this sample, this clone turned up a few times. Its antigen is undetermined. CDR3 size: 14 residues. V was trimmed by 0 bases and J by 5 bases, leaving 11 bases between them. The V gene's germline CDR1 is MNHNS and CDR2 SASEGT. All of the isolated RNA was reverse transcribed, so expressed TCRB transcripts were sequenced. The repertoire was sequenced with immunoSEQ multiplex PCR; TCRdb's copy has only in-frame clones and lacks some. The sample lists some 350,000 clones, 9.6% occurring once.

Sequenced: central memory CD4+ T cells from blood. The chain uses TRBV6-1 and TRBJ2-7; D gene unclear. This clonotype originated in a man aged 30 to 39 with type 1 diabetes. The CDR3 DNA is TGTGCCAGCAGTGAAGCACTAAGACAAAACGAGCAGTACTTC. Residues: CASSEALRQNEQYF.